This T cell receptor (beta chain) is from a study of T cell responses to AZD1222 COVID-19 vaccine. Study-wide results and limits: No day 14 peak samples; only post-peak repertoires were characterized. Only five to seven individuals given AZD1222 were seropositive at baseline.

This clone was picked up a small number of times. Its antigen is still unknown. Measured with immunoSEQ multiplex PCR; TCRdb has only the in-frame clones, and not every one. The sample contains more than 60,000 clones, under 90% of which appear only once. The CDR3 loop spans 14 amino acids. Looked up from germline, CDR1 is SGHAT and CDR2 is FQNNGV. Between the trimmed V and J ends, which lost 0 bases and 4 bases, there was a span of 9 bases. The chain couples TRBV11-2 to TRBJ1-1; a possible D gene is TRBD1 (5 bases). This clonotype was obtained from an adult who received the AZD1222 COVID-19 vaccine. Source: peripheral blood, taken 28 days after the second AZD1222 dose. In nucleotides, the CDR3 is TGTGCCAGCAGCTTAGAGGGGGTGGGCACTGAAGCTTTCTTT. Its translation: CASSLEGVGTEAFF.